The 30 T cell receptor beta chains below all came from one sample that was sequenced in a study of CD8 T cells in Susac syndrome. The RNA input was roughly 0.45 to 1 ug, and it was reverse transcribed with random hexamers. TCRdb itself ran the immunoSEQ multiplex PCR reads through MiXCR, one entry per CDR3 protein. The data hold more than 130,000 distinct CDR3 sequences, with approximately 95% observed a single time. Sequenced: CD8+ T cells from PBMCs. All receptors come from a human donor in good health.

The chain has TRBV7-9 and TRBJ2-1, with 10 bases aligning to TRBD2. The germline V gene has CDR1 SEHNR and CDR2 FQNEAQ (reference sequence). This CDR3 is built from 15 residues. With 5 bases clipped from V and 3 bases from J, the junction kept 4 bases outside the gene matches. The DNA of the CDR3 is TGTGCCAGCAGCACCGGGACTAGCGTCTACAATGAGCAGTTCTTC. It translates to CASSTGTSVYNEQFF.

This clonotype was detected once. V is TRBV9 and J is TRBJ2-3; TRBD1 aligns across 11 bases. V trimming: 0 bases; J trimming: 6 bases; junction bases outside the gene matches: 0. This CDR3 is 14 amino acids long. Germline V gene data show CDR1 as SGDLS and CDR2 as YYNGEE. The CDR3 nucleotides are TGTGCCAGCAGCGTAGGGACAGGGGGCGATACGCAGTATTTT. It codes for CASSVGTGGDTQYF.

V and J are TRBV7-2 and TRBJ2-5; D possibly corresponds to TRBD2 (5 bases). The CDR3 spans 15 residues. V gave up 5 bases and J gave up 2 bases, with 15 bases separating them. From germline, CDR1 is SGHTA and CDR2 FQGNSA. The CDR3 DNA reads TGTGCCAGCAGCCCCTTGGAGCGGCTTCAAGAGACCCAGTACTTC. Residues: CASSPLERLQETQYF.

CDR3 DNA sequence: TGTGCCAGCAGCTCCACACAGGGGGCAGACTATGGCTACACCTTC. Encoded protein: CASSSTQGADYGYTF. J is TRBJ1-2 and V is TRBV7-8; TRBD1 agrees at 9 bases. This CDR3 region has 15 residues. CDR1 is SGHVS and CDR2 is FQNEAQ in the germline V gene. J was trimmed by 3 bases and V by 4 bases; bases with no gene match: 6.

The chain has TRBV24-1 and TRBJ2-7; 7 bases match TRBD2. J was trimmed by 7 bases and V by 3 bases; bases with no gene match: 11. This CDR3 is 15 amino acids long. Germline V lookup: CDR1 KGHDR, CDR2 SFDVKD. The CDR3 spells CATSDPTRESDEQYF. For the CDR3, the DNA is TGTGCCACCAGTGATCCGACGCGGGAGTCGGATGAGCAGTACTTC.

This clonotype came up once. This chain links TRBV7-2 with TRBJ1-1, with D hard to call. Trimming removed 5 bases from V and 0 bases from J, with 13 bases in between. The CDR3 covers 15 residues. Looked up from germline, CDR1 is SGHTA and CDR2 is FQGNSA. CDR3 bases: TGTGCCAGCAGCCAGTGGGAGCGCATGAACACTGAAGCTTTCTTT. Its protein is CASSQWERMNTEAFF. The full variable domain, rest sourced from reference TRBV7-2 and TRBJ1-1, is GAGVSQSPSNKVTEKGKDVELRCDPISGHTALYWYRQSLGQGLEFLIYFQGNSAPDKSGLPSDRFSAERTGGSVSTLTIQRTQQEDSAVYLCASSQWERMNTEAFFGQGTRLTVV.

The chain uses TRBV9 and TRBJ1-2; D unclear. Trimming took off 0 bases at V and 7 bases at J, with 25 bases between the two ends. This CDR3 has 18 amino acids. Germline CDR1 SGDLS, CDR2 YYNGEE. DNA of the CDR3: TGTGCCAGCAGCGTAGCCGATATAAAAGACACCCCAGCGGGTGGCTACACCTTC. Translated: CASSVADIKDTPAGGYTF.

This sequence joins TRBV11-1 and TRBJ2-7; a weak D match, TRBD2 (6 bases). From germline, CDR1 is SGHAT and CDR2 FQDESV (reference sequence). The CDR3 contains 15 residues. V lost 1 base and J lost 1, with 11 bases in between. The CDR3 bases are TGTGCCAGCAGCTTAGATGACCTAGCGTCCTACGAGCAGTACTTC. It codes for CASSLDDLASYEQYF.

This sequence joins TRBV7-9 and TRBJ2-1; D is uncertain. CDR3 length: 8 amino acids. The germline V gene has CDR1 SEHNR and CDR2 FQNEAQ (reference sequence). The ends were cut back, 8 bases at V and 15 bases at J, with 8 bases in the middle. Here the CDR3 reads CASPLAFF. For the CDR3, the DNA is TGTGCCAGCCCCTTGGCGTTCTTC.

The J gene is TRBJ1-1, the V gene TRBV7-9; no firm D call. Germline V gives CDR1 SEHNR, CDR2 FQNEAQ (reference sequence). The CDR3 length is 12 residues. Trimming removed 5 bases at V and 2 bases at J, with 6 bases between. CDR3 protein: CASSTHNTEAFF. The CDR3, as DNA: TGTGCCAGCAGCACTCATAACACTGAAGCTTTCTTT. Based on the CDR3 plus reference TRBV7-9 and TRBJ1-1, the full variable domain is DTGVSQNPRHKITKRGQNVTFRCDPISEHNRLYWYRQTLGQGPEFLTYFQNEAQLEKSRLLSDRFSAERPKGSFSTLEIQRTEQGDSAMYLCASSTHNTEAFFGQGTRLTVV.

This clonotype was observed once. This chain links TRBV27 with TRBJ2-7; 7 nucleotides align to TRBD2. This CDR3 is built from 14 residues. Germline V lookup: CDR1 MNHEY, CDR2 SMNVEV (reference sequence). With 5 bases clipped from V and 0 bases from J, the junction kept 4 bases outside the gene matches. CDR3 DNA: TGTGCCAGCAGTGAGCGGGACGACTCCTACGAGCAGTACTTC. It specifies CASSERDDSYEQYF.

The chain uses TRBV2 and TRBJ2-7, with D possibly being TRBD2 (5 bases). Per germline, CDR1 SNHLY and CDR2 FYNNEI. V lost 3 bases to trimming and J lost 3 bases, with 12 bases between them. This CDR3 is built from 14 residues. The CDR3: CASSETNRDYEQYF. The CDR3 DNA reads TGTGCCAGCAGTGAGACCAACCGGGACTACGAGCAGTACTTC.

The rearrangement uses TRBV21-1 and TRBJ2-7; TRBD2, the table's D call, lacks a check against the DNA. TRBV21-1 is a known pseudogene. The CDR3 covers 12 residues. The CDR3, as DNA: TGTGCCAGGGCCCAGTTAGTCTACGAGCAGTACTTC. Amino acids: CARAQLVYEQYF.

The chain has TRBV4-3 and TRBJ2-7; 7 bases line up with TRBD2. With 1 base clipped from V and 7 bases from J, the junction kept 7 bases outside the gene matches. CDR1 and CDR2 (germline): LGHNA, YSLEER. CDR3 length: 14 amino acids. The CDR3: CASSQVAGEEEQYF. In DNA, the CDR3 is TGCGCCAGCAGCCAAGTAGCGGGTGAGGAAGAGCAGTACTTC.

The V call is TRBV7-9, the J call TRBJ2-2; either TRBD1 or TRBD2 may supply D (5 bases each). CDR1 SEHNR and CDR2 FQNEAQ come from the germline V gene (reference sequence). The CDR3 loop spans 18 amino acids. V lost 5 bases and J 7 bases, leaving 26 bases between the germline ends. The CDR3 region has the DNA TGTGCCAGCAGCGAGGATGGGCCAGCTCAGGGACGAATCGGGGAGCTGTTTTTT. Translating gives CASSEDGPAQGRIGELFF.

This chain uses TRBV20-1 with TRBJ2-1, with 9 bases fitting TRBD2. With 6 bases clipped from V and 5 bases from J, the junction kept 8 bases outside the gene matches. The CDR3 is made up of 14 amino acids. Germline V gives CDR1 DFQATT, CDR2 SNEGSKA (reference sequence). The CDR3 bases are TGCAGTGCAAATAGCGGGAGCATCAACAATGAGCAGTTCTTC. Translation: CSANSGSINNEQFF.

The chain uses TRBV25-1 and TRBJ1-5; D is unresolved. The V gene lost 3 bases and the J gene lost 2 bases, with 5 bases spanning the gap. The germline CDR1 and CDR2 sequences are MGHDK and SYGVNS. The CDR3 totals 13 residues. The CDR3 DNA reads TGTGCCAGCAGTGACACGGGCAATCAGCCCCAGCATTTT. Amino acid sequence: CASSDTGNQPQHF.

This clonotype turned up a few times. CDR3 loop: CASSPQGQGIDTQYF. The DNA of the CDR3 is TGTGCCAGCAGCCCGCAGGGACAGGGGATTGATACGCAGTATTTT. The chain carries TRBV11-2 and TRBJ2-3, with 10 positions matching TRBD1. The CDR3 runs 15 residues. Germline V lookup: CDR1 SGHAT, CDR2 FQNNGV. Unmatched junction bases numbered 8, after V lost 5 bases and J lost 6 bases.

The chain couples TRBV7-8 to TRBJ2-1; D uncertain. This CDR3 has 13 residues. Germline V gives CDR1 SGHVS, CDR2 FQNEAQ. V was cut by 3 bases and J by 4 bases, with 7 bases left in between. CDR3 sequence reads: CASSFNSYNEQFF. The DNA of the CDR3 is TGTGCCAGCAGCTTCAACTCTTACAATGAGCAGTTCTTC.

Here the CDR3 reads CAWSPEQGDYEQYF. Here the CDR3 DNA reads TGTGCCTGGAGTCCAGAACAGGGGGACTACGAGCAGTACTTC. V gene TRBV30 combines with J gene TRBJ2-7; 8 bases are shared with TRBD1. Germline values: CDR1 GTSNPN, CDR2 SVGIG (reference sequence). Trimming at V came to 2 bases and at J to 3 bases, leaving 6 bases not matched to a gene. CDR3 length equals 14 residues.

V and J are TRBV27 and TRBJ1-2; D perhaps matches TRBD1 (5 bases). CDR3 length: 11 residues. From germline, CDR1 is MNHEY and CDR2 SMNVEV (reference sequence). The CDR3 DNA reads TGTGCGAGCGGGGGGTTAAATGGCTACACCTTC. It specifies CASGGLNGYTF.

The rearrangement joins TRBV11-2 to TRBJ2-7; D call uncertain. The CDR3 consists of 12 residues. V was trimmed by 5 bases and J by 7 bases, leaving 12 bases between them. CDR1 is SGHAT, CDR2 FQNNGV, per germline. The CDR3 DNA follows: TGTGCCAGCAGCCCATGGGAAGGAGAGCAGTACTTC. As protein: CASSPWEGEQYF.

The rearrangement links TRBV27 to TRBJ2-7; D possibly uses TRBD1 or TRBD2 (5 bases each). CDR1 and CDR2 from the germline V gene are MNHEY and SMNVEV (reference sequence). Trimming shortened V by 6 bases and J by 2 bases, and 11 bases separated the two germline ends. This CDR3 is 13 amino acids long. The CDR3 DNA reads as TGTGCCAGCAGCGGGACCGAAGCCTACGAGCAGTACTTC. Amino acids: CASSGTEAYEQYF.

The rearrangement links TRBV27 to TRBJ2-2; a possible D gene is TRBD1 (6 bases). The CDR3 runs 17 residues. Germline CDR1 MNHEY, CDR2 SMNVEV (reference sequence). The V and J ends lost 4 bases and 1 base respectively, with 16 bases between them. The CDR3 sequence is CASSWRPGTLNTGELFF. CDR3 sequence (DNA): TGTGCCAGCAGTTGGAGGCCCGGGACACTGAACACCGGGGAGCTGTTTTTT.

The chain combines TRBV20-1 with TRBJ2-1; TRBD2 agrees at 9 bases. Germline V lookup: CDR1 DFQATT, CDR2 SNEGSKA (reference sequence). The V gene end was trimmed by 3 bases and the J gene end by 2 bases; junction bases not matched to a gene: 8. This CDR3 spans 16 amino acids. Written as DNA, the CDR3 is TGCAGTGCTAGGGACTTCGGACTAGCGACCTACAATGAGCAGTTCTTC. Translated: CSARDFGLATYNEQFF.

The chain couples TRBV30 to TRBJ2-3; TRBD2 agrees at 13 bases. The CDR3 spans 15 residues. V was clipped by 4 bases and J by 2 bases; unmatched bases: 3. Germline assignment: CDR1 GTSNPN and CDR2 SVGIG (reference sequence). In nucleotides, the CDR3 is TGTGCCTGGAACGGACTAGCGGGAGCCACAGATACGCAGTATTTT. Translation gives CAWNGLAGATDTQYF.

J is TRBJ2-5 and V is TRBV6-5, with 9 bases lining up with TRBD1. CDR1 is MNHEY, CDR2 SVGAGI, per germline. Unmatched junction bases numbered 6, after V lost 2 bases and J lost 2 bases. CDR3 length equals 16 residues. For the CDR3, the DNA is TGTGCCAGCAGTTACCTCGGGACAGGGCTTCAAGAGACCCAGTACTTC. As protein: CASSYLGTGLQETQYF.

V is TRBV7-9 and J is TRBJ2-7; D is perhaps TRBD1 or TRBD2 (5 bases each). Germline V gives CDR1 SEHNR, CDR2 FQNEAQ (reference sequence). Trimming cost V 10 bases and J 2 bases, with 12 bases left between them. The CDR3 is made up of 12 amino acids. CDR3 bases: TGTGCCATCCGGGACCTTGCCTACGAGCAGTACTTC. Amino acids: CAIRDLAYEQYF.

The chain recombines TRBV29-1 with TRBJ1-2; D possibly corresponds to TRBD1 (6 bases). Trimming left V 6 bases short and J 7 bases short, with 15 bases between. Germline V gene data show CDR1 as SQVTM and CDR2 as ANQGSEA. CDR3 size: 12 residues. The CDR3 sequence is CSVDEGGAGYTF. In DNA, the CDR3 is TGCAGCGTGGACGAGGGGGGCGCTGGCTACACCTTC.

This chain links TRBV7-6 with TRBJ1-2, with 8 positions matching TRBD1. This CDR3 has 15 residues. V was pared by 1 base and J by 3 bases, with 4 bases of the junction left unmatched. CDR1 and CDR2 (germline): SGHVS, FNYEAQ. The CDR3 is CASSLGDRKDYGYTF. The CDR3 DNA reads TGTGCCAGCAGCTTAGGGGACAGGAAGGACTATGGCTACACCTTC.